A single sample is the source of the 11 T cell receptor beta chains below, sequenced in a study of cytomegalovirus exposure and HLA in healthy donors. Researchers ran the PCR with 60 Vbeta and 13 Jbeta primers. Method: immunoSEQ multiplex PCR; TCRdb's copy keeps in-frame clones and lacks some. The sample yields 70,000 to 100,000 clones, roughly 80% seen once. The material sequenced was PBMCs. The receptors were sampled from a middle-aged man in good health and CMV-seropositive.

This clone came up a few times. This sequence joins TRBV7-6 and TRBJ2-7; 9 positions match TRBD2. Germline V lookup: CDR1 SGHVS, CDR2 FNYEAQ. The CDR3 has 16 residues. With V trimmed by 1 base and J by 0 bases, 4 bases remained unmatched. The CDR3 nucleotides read TGTGCCAGCAGCTTAGGGGTTAGCGGGAGCTCCTACGAGCAGTACTTC. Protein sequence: CASSLGVSGSSYEQYF.

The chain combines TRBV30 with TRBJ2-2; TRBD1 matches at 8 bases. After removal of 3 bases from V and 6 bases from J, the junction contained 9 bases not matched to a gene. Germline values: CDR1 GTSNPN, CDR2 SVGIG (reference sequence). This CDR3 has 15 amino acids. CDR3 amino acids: CAWRGAQGVSGELFF. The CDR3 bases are TGTGCCTGGAGAGGGGCACAGGGGGTTTCCGGGGAGCTGTTTTTT.

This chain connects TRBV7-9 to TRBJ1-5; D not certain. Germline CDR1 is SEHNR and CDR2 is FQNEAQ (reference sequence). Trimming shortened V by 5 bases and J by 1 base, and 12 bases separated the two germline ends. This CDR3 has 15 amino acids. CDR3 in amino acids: CASSPGPGSNQPQHF. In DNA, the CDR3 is TGTGCCAGCAGCCCTGGCCCCGGGAGCAATCAGCCCCAGCATTTT.

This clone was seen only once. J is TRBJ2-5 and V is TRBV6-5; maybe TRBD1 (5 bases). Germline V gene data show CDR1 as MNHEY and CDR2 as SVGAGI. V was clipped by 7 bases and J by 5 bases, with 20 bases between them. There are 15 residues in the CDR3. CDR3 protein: CASTAGDSRWETQYF. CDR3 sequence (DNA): TGTGCCAGCACCGCAGGTGACAGTCGTTGGGAGACCCAGTACTTC.

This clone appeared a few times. CDR3 amino acids: CASSLQGISYEQYF. CDR3 DNA sequence: TGTGCCAGCAGCTTACAGGGGATCTCCTACGAGCAGTACTTC. The J gene is TRBJ2-7, the V gene TRBV5-6; 7 nucleotides agree with TRBD1. The germline V gene encodes CDR1 SGHDT and CDR2 YYEEEE. This CDR3 contains 14 residues. V gave up 2 bases and J gave up 0 bases; unmatched junction bases: 2.

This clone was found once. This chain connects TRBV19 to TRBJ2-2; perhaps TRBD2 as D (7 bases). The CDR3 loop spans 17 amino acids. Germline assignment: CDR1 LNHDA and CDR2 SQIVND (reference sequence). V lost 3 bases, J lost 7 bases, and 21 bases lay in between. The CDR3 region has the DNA TGTGCCAGTAGTATCAGGCGGCGGGGGCCCTTTGGCGGGGAGCTGTTTTTT. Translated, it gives CASSIRRRGPFGGELFF.

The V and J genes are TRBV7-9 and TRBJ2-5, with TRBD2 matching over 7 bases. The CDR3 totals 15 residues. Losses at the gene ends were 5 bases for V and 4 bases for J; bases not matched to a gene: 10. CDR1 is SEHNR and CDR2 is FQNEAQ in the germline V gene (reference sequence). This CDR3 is CASSPQFGGVETQYF. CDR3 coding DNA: TGTGCCAGCAGCCCACAATTTGGGGGGGTAGAGACCCAGTACTTC.

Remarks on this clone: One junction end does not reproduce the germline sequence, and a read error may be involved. In DNA, the CDR3 is TGTGCCAGCAGCCAAGGTCTAGCGGGAGAAGATGCGCAGTATTTT. Its translation is CASSQGLAGEDAQYF. The chain recombines TRBV4-2 with TRBJ2-3; TRBD2 matches at 10 bases. The length of the CDR3 is 15 residues. The germline CDR1 and CDR2 sequences are LGHNA and YNFKEQ.

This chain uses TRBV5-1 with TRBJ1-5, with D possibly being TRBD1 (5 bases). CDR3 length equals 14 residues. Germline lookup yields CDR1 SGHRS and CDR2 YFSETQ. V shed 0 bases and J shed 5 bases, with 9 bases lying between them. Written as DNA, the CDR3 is TGCGCCAGCAGCTTGGGACAGACCGATCAGCCCCAGCATTTT. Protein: CASSLGQTDQPQHF.

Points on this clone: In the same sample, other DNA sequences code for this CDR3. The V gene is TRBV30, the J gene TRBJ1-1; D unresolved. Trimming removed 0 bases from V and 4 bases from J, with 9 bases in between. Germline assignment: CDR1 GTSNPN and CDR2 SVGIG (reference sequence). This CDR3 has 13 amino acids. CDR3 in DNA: TGTGCCTGGAGTGTACTAGGTGGCACTGAAGCTTTCTTT. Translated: CAWSVLGGTEAFF.

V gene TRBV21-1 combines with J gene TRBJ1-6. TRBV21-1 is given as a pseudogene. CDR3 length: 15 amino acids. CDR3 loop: CASRKELSGESPLHF. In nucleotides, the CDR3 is TGTGCCAGCAGAAAAGAACTTTCCGGTGAGTCACCCCTCCACTTT.